This is a list of T cell receptor beta chains from one sample in a study of T cells expressing NK-cell markers. Reprocessing the 5' RACE reads, TCRdb reports a single entry for every CDR3 protein and omits DNA. The sample has 200,000 to 300,000 distinct CDR3 sequences. The specimen sequenced was blood T cells: a sorted CD56 or NKG2C T cell subset, CD4+ or CD8+ T cells, or bulk PBMC T cells (not recorded which). The receptors were gathered from a man aged 18 to 29 in good health. Both conserved end residues are part of each CDR3.

TRBV6-2/TRBV6-3	TRBJ2-7	CASSSLATNYEQYF
TRBV7-6	TRBJ2-5	CASSVREGTPETQYF
TRBV19	TRBJ2-3	CASSIAPDLTDTQYF
TRBV20-1	TRBJ2-7	CSASSSGRAREQYF
TRBV29-1	TRBJ2-7	CSVEDRLQGVGYEQYF
TRBV30	TRBJ1-1	CAWTGRGRGTEAFF
TRBV21-1	TRBJ2-7	CASSKSFFRPGDHYEQYF
TRBV5-1	TRBJ2-4	CASRSLAVLGGPKNIQYF
TRBV11-2	TRBJ1-1	CASSLFPLFLYTEAFF
TRBV30	TRBJ2-3	CAWSKTSGDTQYF
TRBV7-8	TRBJ1-4	CASSGRTGGGEKLFF
TRBV7-3	TRBJ2-1	CASSRIAGGAYNEQFF
TRBV12-3/TRBV12-4	TRBJ2-3	CASRRISGSTDTQYF
TRBV7-9	TRBJ2-1	CASSLPWTGRSYNEQFF
TRBV24-1	TRBJ2-1	CATSEPGLAREQFF
TRBV29-1	TRBJ2-3	CSVPGQGYPYTQYF
TRBV9	TRBJ2-5	CASSPRQGIGETQYF
TRBV20-1	TRBJ1-2	CSARGQSGYTF
TRBV24-1	TRBJ2-3	CATSDRGDTQYF
TRBV5-1	TRBJ2-6	CASSLRGPGANVLTF
TRBV5-4	TRBJ1-1	CASSSEPANTEAFF
TRBV6-1	TRBJ2-4	CASSPGDGAKNIQYF
TRBV6-1	TRBJ2-5	CASSRDTQETQYF
TRBV6-4	TRBJ2-1	CASSARTGTYNEQFF
TRBV11-2	TRBJ1-2	CASSFGTVGGYTF
TRBV5-4	TRBJ2-5	CASSLVSRASGPQETQYF
TRBV6-1	TRBJ1-5	CASSEEVESTVQPQHF
TRBV5-5	TRBJ1-5	CASSLGGGPQHF
TRBV7-2	TRBJ2-3	CASSHDRATDTQYF
TRBV20-1	TRBJ2-3	CSANGGGSTGDTQYF
TRBV19	TRBJ1-6	CASSTTRTGGNSPLHF
TRBV5-1	TRBJ2-7	CASSYSGSSSYEQYF
TRBV12-3/TRBV12-4	TRBJ2-1	CASSHSRDFQNEQFF
TRBV12-3/TRBV12-4	TRBJ1-4	CASSVTGGNEKLFF
TRBV18	TRBJ1-6	CASSKQGDSPLHF
TRBV4-1	TRBJ2-1	CASSHPPGAGNSYNEQFF
TRBV6-2/TRBV6-3	TRBJ2-5	CASVGQGSFQTQYF
TRBV13	TRBJ2-7	CASGTSGRGQYF
TRBV25-1	TRBJ2-7	CASSGYRDVSEQYF
TRBV6-5	TRBJ1-4	CASSYSISKQKLFF
TRBV18	TRBJ2-7	CASSPTGTGDRWTEQYF
TRBV12-3/TRBV12-4	TRBJ1-2	CASSSRQPGGYTF
TRBV7-2	TRBJ1-1	CASSLYRGPLVTEAFF
TRBV5-1	TRBJ2-3	CASSPREGGTDTQYF
TRBV25-1	TRBJ2-2	CASSESSSPGELFF
TRBV15	TRBJ2-6	CATSRDWAGSGANVLTF
TRBV6-2/TRBV6-3	TRBJ2-3	CASRRVPPLSTDTQYF
TRBV7-6	TRBJ2-7	CASSYTSGRSEQYF
TRBV3-1	TRBJ2-1	CASSQRTSGYNEQFF
TRBV3-1	TRBJ1-5	CASSRRYTHQPQHF
TRBV6-4	TRBJ2-1	CASSASSGTGSTIEQFF
TRBV15	TRBJ2-1	CATSREFGTSGHNEQFF
TRBV15	TRBJ2-5	CATSSAGLQETQYF
TRBV9	TRBJ2-3	CASSPTWTSADTQYF